The present T cell receptor beta chain was sequenced within a study of cytomegalovirus exposure and HLA in healthy donors. Study overall: Drawn from HLA-typed donors, around 85 million unique TCRs were held in an early data release.

The PCR ran on 60 Vbeta and 13 Jbeta primers. Sequencing was performed with immunoSEQ multiplex PCR; in TCRdb, only in-frame clones are kept and a portion is missing. The data show about 69,000 clones, roughly four fifths seen once. This CDR3 has 15 amino acids. Per the germline V gene, CDR1 is SGHKS and CDR2 is YYEKEE (reference sequence). V shed 4 bases, J shed 2 bases, and the junction held 9 bases outside the gene matches. The V and J genes are TRBV5-5 and TRBJ2-7; 7 bases agree with TRBD1. The specimen was PBMCs. This clonotype originated in a woman aged 25 to 39 in good health and CMV-seropositive. DNA for the CDR3: TGTGCCAGCAGCCCCACCCGGGGACAGACCTACGAGCAGTACTTC. This gives the protein CASSPTRGQTYEQYF.